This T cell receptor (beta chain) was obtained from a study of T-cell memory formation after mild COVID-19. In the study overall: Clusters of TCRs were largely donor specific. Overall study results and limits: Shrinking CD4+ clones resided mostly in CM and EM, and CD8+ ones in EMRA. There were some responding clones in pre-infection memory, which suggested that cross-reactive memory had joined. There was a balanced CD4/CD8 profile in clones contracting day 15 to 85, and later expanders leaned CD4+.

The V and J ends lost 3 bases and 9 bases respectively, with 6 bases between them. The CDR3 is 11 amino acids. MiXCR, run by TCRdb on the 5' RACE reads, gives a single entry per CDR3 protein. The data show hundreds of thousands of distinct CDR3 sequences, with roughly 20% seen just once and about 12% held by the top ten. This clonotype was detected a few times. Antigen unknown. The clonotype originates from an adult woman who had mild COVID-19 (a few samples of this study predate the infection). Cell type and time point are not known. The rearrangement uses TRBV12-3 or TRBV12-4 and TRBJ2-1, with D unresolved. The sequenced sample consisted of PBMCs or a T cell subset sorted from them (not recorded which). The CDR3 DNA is TGTGCCAGCAGTTTTACGGCTGAGCAGTTCTTC. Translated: CASSFTAEQFF.